Listed here are 9 T cell receptor beta chains from one sample, sequenced in a study of blood T cell repertoires in COVID-19. Sequenced by immunoSEQ multiplex PCR; TCRdb stores in-frame clones only, minus some. The data show 60,000 to 75,000 clones, 76% seen once. Input material: peripheral blood. These receptor sequences come from a woman aged 80 or older with acute or convalescent COVID-19.

This clone was observed a few times. The gene calls are TRBV11-2 and TRBJ2-3; D might be TRBD2 (5 bases). Germline lookup yields CDR1 SGHAT and CDR2 FQNNGV. CDR3 size: 15 residues. V dropped 0 bases and J dropped 3 bases, with 10 bases sitting between them. The CDR3 DNA reads as TGTGCCAGCAGCTTAGACCCGAGCGGTACAGATACGCAGTATTTT. Amino acid sequence: CASSLDPSGTDTQYF.

A few counts support this clone. The gene calls are TRBV7-9 and TRBJ2-1; TRBD2 matches 9 bases. Unmatched junction bases numbered 2, after V lost 6 bases and J lost 5 bases. The germline CDR1 and CDR2 sequences are SEHNR and FQNEAQ (reference sequence). This CDR3 region has 13 residues. The CDR3, as DNA: TGTGCCAGCAGGCTAGCGGGAAACAATGAGCAGTTCTTC. It specifies CASRLAGNNEQFF.

The chain is built from TRBV5-1 and TRBJ2-7; 11 nucleotides agree with TRBD1. After removal of 6 bases from V and 4 bases from J, the junction contained 12 bases not matched to a gene. Germline CDR1 and CDR2: SGHRS and YFSETQ. The CDR3 covers 16 residues. The CDR3 nucleotides read TGCGCCAGCAAAGGACAGGGGGCTTCCCCACAATACGAGCAGTACTTC. Protein: CASKGQGASPQYEQYF.

This rearrangement joins TRBV15 to TRBJ2-3, with TRBD2 matching 10 bases. Trimming at V came to 1 base and at J to 6 bases, leaving 4 bases not matched to a gene. There are 15 residues in the CDR3. Germline CDR1 LNHNV, CDR2 YYDKDF (reference sequence). As DNA, the CDR3 is TGTGCCACCAGCAGAGTACTAGCGGGGTCGGATACGCAGTATTTT. The encoded protein is CATSRVLAGSDTQYF.

This clone was seen once. In DNA form, the CDR3 reads TGCGCCAGCAGTCAATCTACAGTCATAGCGGGGCTCTCCTACGAGCAGTACTTC. Residues: CASSQSTVIAGLSYEQYF. The rearrangement links TRBV23-1 to TRBJ2-7; 8 nucleotides agree with TRBD2. TRBV23-1 is an open reading frame, and its role is uncertain. The CDR3 consists of 18 residues. With 0 bases clipped from V and 0 bases from J, the junction kept 10 bases outside the gene matches.

The chain carries TRBV15 and TRBJ1-1; D remains ambiguous. Trimming removed 0 bases at V and 4 bases at J, with 12 bases between. Germline lookup yields CDR1 LNHNV and CDR2 YYDKDF (reference sequence). The CDR3 runs 15 residues. CDR3 bases: TGTGCCACCAGCAGAGATCGGTTGGGGAGCACTGAAGCTTTCTTT. Translating gives CATSRDRLGSTEAFF. Full variable domain (missing parts from reference TRBV15 and TRBJ1-1): DAMVIQNPRYQVTQFGKPVTLSCSQTLNHNVMYWYQQKSSQAPKLLFHYYDKDFNNEADTPDNFQSRRPNTSFCFLDIRSPGLGDTAMYLCATSRDRLGSTEAFFGQGTRLTVV.

The chain links TRBV9 to TRBJ2-3; D might be TRBD2 (6 bases). V was cut by 0 bases and J by 6 bases, with 14 bases left in between. CDR1 and CDR2 from the germline V gene are SGDLS and YYNGEE. The CDR3 totals 15 residues. The CDR3: CASSVAGARRDTQYF. In DNA, the CDR3 is TGTGCCAGCAGCGTAGCGGGAGCCCGAAGGGATACGCAGTATTTT. The variable domain in full, with the rest retrieved from reference TRBV9 and TRBJ2-3, is DSGVTQTPKHLITATGQRVTLRCSPRSGDLSVYWYQQSLDQGLQFLIQYYNGEERAKGNILERFSAQQFPDLHSELNLSSLELGDSALYFCASSVAGARRDTQYFGPGTRLTVL.

The rearrangement links TRBV11-2 to TRBJ2-7, with a tentative D call TRBD1 (6 bases). CDR1 is SGHAT, CDR2 FQNNGV, per germline. The CDR3 sequence is 16 residues long. V was shortened by 5 bases and J by 6 bases, with 23 bases between the two germline ends. The CDR3 DNA reads as TGTGCCAGCAGCGGTCTCGGCGGGCAGGGGCGACGCGAGCAGTACTTC. Amino acids: CASSGLGGQGRREQYF.

V and J are TRBV24-1 and TRBJ2-2; tentatively, D is TRBD1 (6 bases). Trimming stripped 3 bases from V and 5 bases from J, with 15 bases between. Germline V gene data show CDR1 as KGHDR and CDR2 as SFDVKD. This CDR3 spans 16 amino acids. CDR3 nucleotide sequence: TGTGCCACCAGTGATGTAACCGGGACACTGACCGGGGAGCTGTTTTTT. Protein product: CATSDVTGTLTGELFF.